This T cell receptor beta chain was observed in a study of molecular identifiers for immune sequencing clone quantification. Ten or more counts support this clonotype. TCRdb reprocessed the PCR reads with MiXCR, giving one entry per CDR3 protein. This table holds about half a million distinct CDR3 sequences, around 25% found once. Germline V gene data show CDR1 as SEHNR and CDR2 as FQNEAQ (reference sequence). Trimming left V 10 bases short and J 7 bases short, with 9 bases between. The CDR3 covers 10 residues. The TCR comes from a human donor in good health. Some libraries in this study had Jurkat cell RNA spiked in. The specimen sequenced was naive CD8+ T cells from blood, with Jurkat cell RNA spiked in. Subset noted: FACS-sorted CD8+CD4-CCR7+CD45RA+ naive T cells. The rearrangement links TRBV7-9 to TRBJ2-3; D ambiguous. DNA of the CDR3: TGTGCCACGGCGACGAATACGCAGTATTTT. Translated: CATATNTQYF. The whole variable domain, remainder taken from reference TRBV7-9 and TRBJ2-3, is DTGVSQNPRHKITKRGQNVTFRCDPISEHNRLYWYRQTLGQGPEFLTYFQNEAQLEKSRLLSDRFSAERPKGSFSTLEIQRTEQGDSAMYLCATATNTQYFGPGTRLTVL.